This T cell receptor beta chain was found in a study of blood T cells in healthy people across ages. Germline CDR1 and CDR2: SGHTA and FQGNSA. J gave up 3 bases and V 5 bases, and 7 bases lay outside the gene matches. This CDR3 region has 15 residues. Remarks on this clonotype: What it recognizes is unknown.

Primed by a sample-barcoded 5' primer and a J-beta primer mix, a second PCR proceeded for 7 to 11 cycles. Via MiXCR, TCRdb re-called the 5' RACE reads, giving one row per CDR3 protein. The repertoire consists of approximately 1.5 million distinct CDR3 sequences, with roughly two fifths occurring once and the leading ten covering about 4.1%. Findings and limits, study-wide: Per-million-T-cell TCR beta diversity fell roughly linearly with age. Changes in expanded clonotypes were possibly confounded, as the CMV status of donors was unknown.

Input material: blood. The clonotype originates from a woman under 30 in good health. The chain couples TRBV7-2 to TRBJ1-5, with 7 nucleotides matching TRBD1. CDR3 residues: CASSRYGTVNQPQHF. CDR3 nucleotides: TGTGCCAGCAGCCGCTACGGGACAGTCAATCAGCCCCAGCATTTT.